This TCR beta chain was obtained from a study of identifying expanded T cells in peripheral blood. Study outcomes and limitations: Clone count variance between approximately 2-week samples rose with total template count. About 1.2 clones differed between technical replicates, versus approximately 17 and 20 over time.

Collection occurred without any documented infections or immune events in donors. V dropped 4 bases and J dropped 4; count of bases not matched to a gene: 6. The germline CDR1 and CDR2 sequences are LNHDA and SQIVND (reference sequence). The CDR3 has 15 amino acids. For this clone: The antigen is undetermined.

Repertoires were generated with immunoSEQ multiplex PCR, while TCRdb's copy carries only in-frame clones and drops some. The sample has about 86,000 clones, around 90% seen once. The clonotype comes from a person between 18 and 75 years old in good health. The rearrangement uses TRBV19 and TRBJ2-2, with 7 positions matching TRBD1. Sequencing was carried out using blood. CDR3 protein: CASSTGTVITGELFF. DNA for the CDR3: TGTGCCAGTAGTACCGGGACAGTGATCACCGGGGAGCTGTTTTTT.